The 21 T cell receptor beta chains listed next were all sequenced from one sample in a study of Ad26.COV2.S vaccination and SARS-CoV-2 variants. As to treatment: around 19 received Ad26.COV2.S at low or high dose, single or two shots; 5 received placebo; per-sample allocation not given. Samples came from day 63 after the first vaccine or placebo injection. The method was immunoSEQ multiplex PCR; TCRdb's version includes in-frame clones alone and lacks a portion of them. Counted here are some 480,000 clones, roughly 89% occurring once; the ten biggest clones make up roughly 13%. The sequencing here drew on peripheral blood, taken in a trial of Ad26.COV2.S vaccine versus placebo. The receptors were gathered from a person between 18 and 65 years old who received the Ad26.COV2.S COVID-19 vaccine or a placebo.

The CDR3, as DNA: TGTGCCAGCAGCTTAGATGCGGGAGTGGGGGCAGATACGCAGTATTTT. As protein: CASSLDAGVGADTQYF. The rearrangement uses TRBV11-2 and TRBJ2-3; TRBD2 matches at 7 bases. The length of the CDR3 is 16 residues. After removal of 0 bases from V and 4 bases from J, the junction contained 7 bases not matched to a gene. Per the germline V gene, CDR1 is SGHAT and CDR2 is FQNNGV.

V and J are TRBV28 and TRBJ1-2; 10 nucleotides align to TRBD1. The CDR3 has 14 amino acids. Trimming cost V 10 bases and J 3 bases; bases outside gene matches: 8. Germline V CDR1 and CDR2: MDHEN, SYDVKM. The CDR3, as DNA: TGTGCCACTTACTCCGGGACAGGGGACTATGGCTACACCTTC. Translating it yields CATYSGTGDYGYTF.

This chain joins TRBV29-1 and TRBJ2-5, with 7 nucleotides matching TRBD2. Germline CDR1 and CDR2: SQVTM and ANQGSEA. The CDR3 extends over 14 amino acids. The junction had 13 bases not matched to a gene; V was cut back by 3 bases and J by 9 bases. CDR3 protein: CSVDSAGARRAQYF. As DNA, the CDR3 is TGCAGCGTTGACTCCGCGGGAGCTCGAAGGGCCCAGTACTTC.

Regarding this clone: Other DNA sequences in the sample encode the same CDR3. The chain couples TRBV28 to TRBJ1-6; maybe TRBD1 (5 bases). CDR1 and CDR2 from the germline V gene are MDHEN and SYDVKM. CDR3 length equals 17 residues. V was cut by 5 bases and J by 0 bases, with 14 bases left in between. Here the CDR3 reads CASSPGGASSYNSPLHF. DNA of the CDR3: TGTGCCAGCAGTCCGGGGGGAGCAAGCTCCTATAATTCACCCCTCCACTTT.

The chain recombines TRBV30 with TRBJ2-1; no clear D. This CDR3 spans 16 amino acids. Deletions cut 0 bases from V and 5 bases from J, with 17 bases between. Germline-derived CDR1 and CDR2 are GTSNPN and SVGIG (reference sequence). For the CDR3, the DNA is TGTGCCTGGAGTGTATTGTGGACCGCCCTGAACAATGAGCAGTTCTTC. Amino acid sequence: CAWSVLWTALNNEQFF. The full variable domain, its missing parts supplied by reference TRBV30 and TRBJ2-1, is SQTIHQWPATLVQPVGSPLSLECTVEGTSNPNLYWYRQAAGRGLQLLFYSVGIGQISSEVPQNLSASRPQDRQFILSSKKLLLSDSGFYLCAWSVLWTALNNEQFFGPGTRLTVL.

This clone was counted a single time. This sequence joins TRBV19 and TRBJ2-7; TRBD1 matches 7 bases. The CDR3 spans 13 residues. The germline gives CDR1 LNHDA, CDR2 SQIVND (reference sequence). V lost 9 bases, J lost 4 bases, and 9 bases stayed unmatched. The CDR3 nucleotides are TGTGCCAGCACCAGGGGGACAAATTACGAGCAGTACTTC. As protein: CASTRGTNYEQYF.

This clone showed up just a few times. The CDR3 DNA follows: TGTGCCAGCAATCCTAGCGGGAGTCGATATGAGCAGTTCTTC. It encodes CASNPSGSRYEQFF. This chain connects TRBV27 to TRBJ2-1, with 10 bases aligning to TRBD2. The germline V gene has CDR1 MNHEY and CDR2 SMNVEV (reference sequence). After removal of 7 bases from V and 8 bases from J, the junction contained 8 bases not matched to a gene. The CDR3 is 14 amino acids.

CDR3 bases: TGCAGTGCTAGTTTGACCGAGCAGTACTTC. This codes for CSASLTEQYF. The rearrangement links TRBV20-1 to TRBJ2-7; D gene ambiguous. The CDR3 totals 10 residues. Germline V lookup: CDR1 DFQATT, CDR2 SNEGSKA (reference sequence). V was cut by 3 bases and J by 6 bases, with 6 bases left in between.

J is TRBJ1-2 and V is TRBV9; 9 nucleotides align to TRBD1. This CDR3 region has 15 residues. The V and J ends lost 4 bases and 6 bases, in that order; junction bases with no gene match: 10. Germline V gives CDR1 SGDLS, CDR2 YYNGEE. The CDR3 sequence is CASSQEYRGRNGYTF. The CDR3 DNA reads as TGTGCCAGCAGCCAAGAATACAGGGGGCGGAATGGCTACACCTTC. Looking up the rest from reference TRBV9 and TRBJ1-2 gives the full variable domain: DSGVTQTPKHLITATGQRVTLRCSPRSGDLSVYWYQQSLDQGLQFLIQYYNGEERAKGNILERFSAQQFPDLHSELNLSSLELGDSALYFCASSQEYRGRNGYTFGSGTRLTVV.

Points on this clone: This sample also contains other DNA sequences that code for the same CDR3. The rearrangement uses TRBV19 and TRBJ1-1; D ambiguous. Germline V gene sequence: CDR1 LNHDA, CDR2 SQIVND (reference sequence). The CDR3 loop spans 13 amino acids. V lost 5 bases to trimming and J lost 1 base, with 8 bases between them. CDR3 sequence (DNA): TGTGCCAGTAGTGTAGGGCAGAACACTGAAGCTTTCTTT. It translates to CASSVGQNTEAFF.

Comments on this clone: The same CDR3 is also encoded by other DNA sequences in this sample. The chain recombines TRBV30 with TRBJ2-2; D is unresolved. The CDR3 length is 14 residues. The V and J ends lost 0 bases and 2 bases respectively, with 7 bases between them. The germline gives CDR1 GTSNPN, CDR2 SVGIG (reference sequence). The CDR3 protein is CAWSVGPNTGELFF. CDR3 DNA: TGTGCCTGGAGTGTAGGCCCTAACACCGGGGAGCTGTTTTTT.

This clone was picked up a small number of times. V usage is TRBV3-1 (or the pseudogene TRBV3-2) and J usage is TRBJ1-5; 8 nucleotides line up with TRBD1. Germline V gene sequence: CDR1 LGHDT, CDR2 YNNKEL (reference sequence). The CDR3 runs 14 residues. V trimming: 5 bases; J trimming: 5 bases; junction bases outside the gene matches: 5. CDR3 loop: CASSYRGEHQPQHF. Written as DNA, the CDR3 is TGTGCCAGCAGCTACAGGGGGGAACATCAGCCCCAGCATTTT.

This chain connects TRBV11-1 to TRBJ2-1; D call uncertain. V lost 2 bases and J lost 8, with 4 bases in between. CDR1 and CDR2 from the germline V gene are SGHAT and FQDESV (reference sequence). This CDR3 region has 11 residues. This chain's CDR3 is CASSLNDEQFF. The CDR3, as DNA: TGTGCCAGCAGCTTAAACGATGAGCAGTTCTTC.

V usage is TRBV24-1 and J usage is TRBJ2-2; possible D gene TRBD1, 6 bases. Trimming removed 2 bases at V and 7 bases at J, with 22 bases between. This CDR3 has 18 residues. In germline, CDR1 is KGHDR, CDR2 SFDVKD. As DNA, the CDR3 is TGTGCCACCAGTGATTATCCAGGGGCTAATTTGTTCGTCGGGGAGCTGTTTTTT. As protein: CATSDYPGANLFVGELFF.

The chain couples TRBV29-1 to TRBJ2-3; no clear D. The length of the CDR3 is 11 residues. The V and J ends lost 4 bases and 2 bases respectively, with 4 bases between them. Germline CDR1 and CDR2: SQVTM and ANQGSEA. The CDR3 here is CSVGYTDTQYF. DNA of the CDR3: TGCAGCGTTGGCTACACAGATACGCAGTATTTT.

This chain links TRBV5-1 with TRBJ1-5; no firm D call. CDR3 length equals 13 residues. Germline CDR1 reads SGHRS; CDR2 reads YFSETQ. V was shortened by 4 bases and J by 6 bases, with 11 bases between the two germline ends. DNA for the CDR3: TGCGCCAGCAGCCGAGGTTCGGGTCAGCCCCAGCATTTT. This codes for CASSRGSGQPQHF.

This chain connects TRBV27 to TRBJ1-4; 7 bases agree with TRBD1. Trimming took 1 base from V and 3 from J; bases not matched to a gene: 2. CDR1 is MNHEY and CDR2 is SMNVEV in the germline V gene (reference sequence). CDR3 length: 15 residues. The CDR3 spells CASSLLGTANEKLFF. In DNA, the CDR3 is TGTGCCAGCAGTTTATTAGGGACAGCTAATGAAAAACTGTTTTTT.

The CDR3 loop is CASSLGTPRYNEQFF. CDR3 in DNA: TGCGCCAGCAGCTTGGGGACGCCGCGTTACAATGAGCAGTTCTTC. This rearrangement joins TRBV5-1 to TRBJ2-1; D is ambiguous. The germline V gene has CDR1 SGHRS and CDR2 YFSETQ. V was trimmed by 0 bases and J by 4 bases, leaving 11 bases between them. The CDR3 consists of 15 residues.

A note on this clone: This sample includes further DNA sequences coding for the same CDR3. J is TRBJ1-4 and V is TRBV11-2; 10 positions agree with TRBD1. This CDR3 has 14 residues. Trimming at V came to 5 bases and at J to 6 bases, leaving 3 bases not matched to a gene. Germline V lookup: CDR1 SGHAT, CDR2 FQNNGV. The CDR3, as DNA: TGTGCCAGCAGCCTAGGACAGGGGGATGAAAAACTGTTTTTT. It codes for CASSLGQGDEKLFF.

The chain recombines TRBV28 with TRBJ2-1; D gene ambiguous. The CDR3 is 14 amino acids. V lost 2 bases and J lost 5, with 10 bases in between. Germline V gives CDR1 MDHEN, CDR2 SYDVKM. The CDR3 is CASSLRSSHNEQFF. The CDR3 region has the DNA TGTGCCAGCAGTTTAAGGTCTAGTCACAATGAGCAGTTCTTC.

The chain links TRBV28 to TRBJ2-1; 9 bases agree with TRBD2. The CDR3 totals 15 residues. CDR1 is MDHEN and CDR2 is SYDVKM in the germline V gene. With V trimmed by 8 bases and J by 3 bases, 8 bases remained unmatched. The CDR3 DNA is TGTGCCAGCGAGCGTTCTAGCGGGGTCTACAATGAGCAGTTCTTC. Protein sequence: CASERSSGVYNEQFF.